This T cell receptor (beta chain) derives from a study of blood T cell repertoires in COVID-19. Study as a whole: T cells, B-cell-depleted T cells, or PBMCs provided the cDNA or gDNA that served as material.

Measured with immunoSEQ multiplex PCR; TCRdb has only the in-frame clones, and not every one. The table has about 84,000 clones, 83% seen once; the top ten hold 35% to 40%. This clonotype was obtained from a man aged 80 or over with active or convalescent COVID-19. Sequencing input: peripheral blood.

CDR3 protein: CASSANGVNTEAFF. The DNA of the CDR3 is TGTGCCAGCAGTGCCAACGGGGTGAACACTGAAGCTTTCTTT. The chain links TRBV27 to TRBJ1-1, with D unclear. The CDR3 is 14 amino acids. Trimming cost V 5 bases and J 0 bases, with 10 bases left between them. Per germline, CDR1 MNHEY and CDR2 SMNVEV (reference sequence).